This T cell receptor beta chain was identified during a study of T cell changes during pregnancy in multiple sclerosis. Germline loops: CDR1 SGHTA, CDR2 FQGNSA. Trimming stripped 3 bases from V and 4 bases from J, with 18 bases between. The CDR3 loop spans 17 amino acids. Profiled with immunoSEQ multiplex PCR; TCRdb holds only in-frame clones, not every one. The sample shows 70,000 to 95,000 clones, about nine tenths of them seen only once. Here the sequenced sample was CD4+ T cells from peripheral blood mononuclear cells, taken in the second trimester of pregnancy. This chain joins TRBV7-2 and TRBJ1-4; tentative D call: TRBD1 (5 bases). The TCR comes from a female donor with multiple sclerosis, enrolled in a pregnancy study. For the CDR3, the DNA is TGTGCCAGCAGCTTCCGGGACTTCTCGAGTCGTAATGAAAAACTGTTTTTT. Translation: CASSFRDFSSRNEKLFF.